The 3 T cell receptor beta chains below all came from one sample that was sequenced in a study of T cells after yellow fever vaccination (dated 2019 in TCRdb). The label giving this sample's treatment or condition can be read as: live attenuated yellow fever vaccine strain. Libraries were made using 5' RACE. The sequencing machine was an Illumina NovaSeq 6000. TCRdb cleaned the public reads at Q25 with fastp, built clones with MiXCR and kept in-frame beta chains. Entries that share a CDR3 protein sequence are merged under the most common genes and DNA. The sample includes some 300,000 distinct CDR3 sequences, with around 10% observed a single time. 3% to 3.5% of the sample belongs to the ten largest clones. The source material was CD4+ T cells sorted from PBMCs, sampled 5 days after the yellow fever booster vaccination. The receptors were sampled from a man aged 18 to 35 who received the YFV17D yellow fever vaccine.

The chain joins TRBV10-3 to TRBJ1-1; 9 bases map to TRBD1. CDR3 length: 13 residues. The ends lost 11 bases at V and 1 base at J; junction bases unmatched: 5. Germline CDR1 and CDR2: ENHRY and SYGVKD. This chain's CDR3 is CAATGGTNTEAFF. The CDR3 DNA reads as TGTGCCGCGACAGGGGGGACGAACACTGAAGCTTTCTTT.

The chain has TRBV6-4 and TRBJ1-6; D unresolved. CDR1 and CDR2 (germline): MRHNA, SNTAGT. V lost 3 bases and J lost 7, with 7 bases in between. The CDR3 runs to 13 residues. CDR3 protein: CASSDFENSPLHF. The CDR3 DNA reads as TGTGCCAGCAGTGATTTTGAAAATTCACCCCTCCACTTT.

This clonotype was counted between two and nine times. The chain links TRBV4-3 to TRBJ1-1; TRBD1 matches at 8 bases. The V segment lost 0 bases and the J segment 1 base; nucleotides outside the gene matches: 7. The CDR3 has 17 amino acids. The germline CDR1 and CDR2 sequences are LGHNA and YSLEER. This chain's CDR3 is CASSQDPGTGQNTEAFF. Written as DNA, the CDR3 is TGCGCCAGCAGCCAAGATCCCGGGACAGGACAGAACACTGAAGCTTTCTTT.